This T cell receptor (beta chain) was documented in a study of T-cell reconstitution after alpha-beta-depleted transplantation in children. TCRbeta library preparation incorporated unique molecular identifiers. TCRdb reprocessed the PCR reads via MiXCR and lists one record per CDR3 protein. The table records about 500,000 distinct CDR3 sequences, 30% to 35% of them present only once. CDR1 is SQVTM, CDR2 ANQGSEA, per germline. The V gene lost 5 bases and the J gene lost 7 bases, with 18 bases spanning the gap. The CDR3 runs 13 residues. There are a few counts of this clonotype. This receptor was taken from a human donor who donated a stem cell graft to a child with aplastic anemia. This chain joins TRBV29-1 and TRBJ2-7; D gene uncertain. This material consisted of PBMCs from the stem cell graft donor, taken from the stem cell graft. The CDR3 sequence is CSVRTDLSFEQYF. Here the CDR3 DNA reads TGCAGCGTTAGGACCGACCTTTCGTTTGAGCAGTACTTC.